This T cell receptor beta chain was documented in a study of liver allograft versus peripheral blood T cells. Background on the study: Graft-liver T cell receptor repertoires were compared against recipient peripheral blood repertoires.

Study-level findings and limits: Intragraft liver T cell receptor repertoires reportedly differed from peripheral blood repertoires.

TCRdb reprocessed the reads with MiXCR, giving one entry per CDR3 protein. The profile covers 1,200 or so distinct CDR3 sequences, with around 15% appearing a single time and 20% to 25% taken by the ten largest. A note on this clonotype: Its specificity is not known.

This CDR3 spans 13 amino acids. Unmatched junction bases numbered 4, after V lost 8 bases and J lost 2 bases. This clonotype was obtained from a human patient who had a liver transplant. A subset of T cells may come from the graft donor. The rearrangement joins TRBV12-3 or TRBV12-4 to TRBJ2-7; 9 bases are a match to TRBD1. The CDR3: CASGQGLPYEQYF. The CDR3 region has the DNA TGTGCCAGCGGACAGGGGCTACCCTACGAGCAGTACTTC.